A selection of T cell receptor beta chains follows, all from one sample in a study of T cells in Graves' hyperthyroidism and ophthalmopathy. MiXCR was run by TCRdb on the multiplex PCR reads, yielding one entry per CDR3 protein. This table holds 450,000 to 700,000 distinct CDR3 sequences, 40% to 55% found once. The specimen was peripheral blood or thyroid tissue (not recorded which). Receptors were obtained from an adult woman with Graves' disease, either hyperthyroidism or ophthalmopathy (not recorded which). CDR3s include the opening cysteine and the closing phenylalanine or tryptophan. Fields, in order: clone size, J gene, D gene, V gene, CDR3 protein, CDR3 DNA. D genes are given only for firm matches. Only some rows state a clone size, as once, few, many or a class for expanded clones.

many	TRBJ2-5	TRBD2	TRBV5-1	CASSASGTTQETQYF	TGCGCCAGCAGCGCCTCTGGGACTACTCAAGAGACCCAGTACTTC
NA	TRBJ1-1	NA	TRBV7-9	CASSFAGKNEAFF	TGTGCCAGCAGTTTTGCAGGGAAAAACGAGGCTTTCTTT
NA	TRBJ2-1	TRBD2	TRBV2	CASREGLAGGRDEQFF	TGTGCCAGCAGGGAGGGACTAGCGGGAGGACGTGATGAGCAGTTCTTC
few	TRBJ1-5	NA	TRBV13	CASSIGGAQHF	TGTGCCAGCAGCATAGGGGGGGCCCAGCATTTT
NA	TRBJ1-2	NA	TRBV5-1	CASSYSGPTYGYTF	TGTGCCAGCAGCTACAGTGGCCCTACATATGGCTACACCTTC
many	TRBJ2-7	NA	TRBV7-2	CASSLALLYEQYF	TGTGCCAGCAGCTTAGCCCTCCTATACGAGCAGTACTTC
NA	TRBJ2-5	NA	TRBV11-2	CASSLVPGNQPQYF	TGTGCCAGCAGCTTAGTCCCCGGCAATCAGCCCCAGTACTTC
NA	TRBJ1-1	TRBD1	TRBV6-1	CASHPGDRVFF	TGTGCCAGCCATCCAGGGGACAGAGTTTTCTTT
few	TRBJ1-3	NA	TRBV3-1	CASSQEGGYTIYF	TGTGCCAGCAGCCAAGAAGGGGGGTACACCATATATTTT
many	TRBJ1-2	NA	TRBV4-1	CASSHGDASENYGYTF	TGCGCCAGCAGCCATGGGGACGCTAGCGAAAACTATGGCTACACCTTC
NA	TRBJ2-7	NA	TRBV5-1	CASSHYRVETGEQYF	TGCGCCAGCAGTCATTATAGGGTGGAGACCGGGGAGCAGTACTTC
many	TRBJ2-5	NA	TRBV5-1	CASSLVHQETQYF	TGCGCCAGCAGCTTGGTTCACCAAGAGACCCAGTACTTC
few	TRBJ1-5	NA	TRBV28	CASNTFGTLGQPQHF	TGTGCCAGCAATACTTTCGGGACATTAGGTCAGCCCCAGCATTTT
NA	TRBJ2-3	NA	TRBV7-9	CASSFGPLQSPQYF	TGTGCCAGCAGCTTCGGTCCACTACAATCCCCGCAGTATTTT
many	TRBJ1-2	NA	TRBV10-3	CAIRNKGGYTF	TGTGCCATCAGAAACAAGGGTGGCTACACCTTC
NA	TRBJ1-1	NA	TRBV7-3	CASSLRRGAGAFF	TGTGCCAGCAGCTTACGACGCGGGGCGGGGGCTTTCTTT
NA	TRBJ1-4	NA	TRBV7-9	CASSLLGLSANEKLFF	TGTGCCAGCAGCTTACTAGGACTAAGTGCTAATGAAAAACTGTTTTTT
NA	TRBJ2-3	NA	TRBV7-9	CASSRDKSSTDTQYF	TGTGCCAGCAGTAGAGACAAATCTAGCACAGATACGCAGTATTTT
NA	TRBJ2-2	NA	TRBV7-2	CASSLFQGMGNTGELFF	TGTGCCAGCAGCTTATTCCAGGGTATGGGGAACACCGGGGAGCTGTTTTTT
many	TRBJ1-1	TRBD1	TRBV5-1	CASSQGTGSMNTEAFF	TGCGCCAGCAGCCAGGGGACAGGGAGCATGAACACTGAAGCTTTCTTT
NA	TRBJ2-3	NA	TRBV7-9	CATSREIGGQYF	TGTGCCACCAGCAGAGAGATCGGTGGGCAGTATTTT
many	TRBJ1-6	NA	TRBV3-1	CASSQGSDSPLHF	TGTGCCAGCAGCCAGGGTTCGGATTCACCCCTCCACTTT
few	TRBJ1-1	NA	TRBV3-1	CASSQGYRNTEAFF	TGTGCCAGCAGCCAAGGGTACAGAAACACTGAAGCTTTCTTT
NA	TRBJ2-5	NA	TRBV20-1	CSARETGSWRETQYF	TGCAGTGCTAGAGAAACAGGGTCGTGGAGGGAGACCCAGTACTTC
NA	TRBJ1-2	NA	TRBV10-3	CAIGGQGPYGYTF	TGTGCCATCGGGGGGCAGGGTCCCTATGGCTACACCTTC
many	TRBJ1-1	NA	TRBV20-1	CSAPGQKPFLSRGAFF	TGCAGTGCTCCAGGACAGAAGCCGTTTCTAAGTCGCGGAGCTTTCTTT
few	TRBJ1-2	NA	TRBV4-1	CASSHGQLYGYTF	TGCGCCAGCAGCCACGGACAGCTCTATGGCTACACCTTC
many	TRBJ1-4	NA	TRBV3-1	CASSQDQTAHHEKLFF	TGTGCCAGCAGCCAAGATCAAACAGCGCATCATGAAAAACTGTTTTTT
NA	TRBJ2-7	TRBD2	TRBV9	CASSPGLGSSYEQYF	TGTGCCAGCAGCCCGGGACTAGGTAGTTCCTACGAGCAGTACTTC
once	TRBJ2-3	NA	TRBV7-9	CASSGPDTQYF	TGTGCCAGCAGCGGACCAGATACGCAGTATTTT
NA	TRBJ2-5	NA	TRBV10-3	CAISEERMSGTQYF	TGTGCCATCAGTGAGGAGAGGATGAGCGGGACCCAGTACTTC
many	TRBJ1-1	NA	TRBV12-3/TRBV12-4	CASSKQSEAFF	TGTGCCAGCAGTAAACAGTCTGAAGCTTTCTTT
NA	TRBJ1-2	TRBD1	TRBV12-3/TRBV12-4	CASSLHGQGGGYTF	TGTGCCAGCAGTTTGCACGGACAGGGAGGGGGCTACACCTTC
many	TRBJ1-5	NA	TRBV5-1	CASSLDSNQPQHF	TGTGCCAGCAGCTTGGACAGTAATCAGCCCCAGCATTTT
NA	TRBJ2-1	NA	TRBV7-9	CASSYMGGSYNEQFF	TGTGCCAGCAGCTATATGGGGGGCTCCTACAATGAGCAGTTCTTC
NA	TRBJ2-5	NA	TRBV6-2/TRBV6-3	CASSGDQPQYF	TGTGCCAGCAGTGGGGATCAGCCCCAGTACTTC
NA	TRBJ1-6	NA	TRBV7-2	CASSLYGGQGDSPLHF	TGTGCCAGCAGCTTATATGGGGGCCAGGGCGATTCACCCCTCCACTTT
few	TRBJ2-5	TRBD1	TRBV20-1	CSAPDRVETQYF	TGCAGTGCCCCCGACAGGGTGGAGACCCAGTACTTC
few	TRBJ2-2	NA	TRBV7-9	CASSLERANTGELFF	TGTGCCAGCAGCTTGGAACGGGCGAACACCGGGGAGCTGTTTTTT
once	TRBJ2-7	TRBD1	TRBV6-1	CASLDREHEQYF	TGTGCCAGCCTGGACAGGGAACACGAGCAGTACTTC
many	TRBJ2-6	NA	TRBV6-5	CASSQTGIGANVLTF	TGTGCCAGCAGCCAAACAGGGATCGGGGCCAACGTCCTGACTTTC
many	TRBJ2-7	NA	TRBV6-5	CATRRGTHEQYF	TGTGCCACGCGTCGGGGAACGCACGAGCAGTACTTC
NA	TRBJ1-1	TRBD1	TRBV25-1	CARPGQGAWPEAFF	TGTGCTAGACCGGGACAGGGGGCTTGGCCTGAAGCTTTCTTT
NA	TRBJ1-5	NA	TRBV6-1	CASSGQGRIQPQHF	TGTGCCAGCAGTGGGCAGGGGCGGATTCAGCCCCAGCATTTT
NA	TRBJ1-3	NA	TRBV10-3	CAISGNGNTIYF	TGTGCCATCAGTGGGAATGGAAACACCATATATTTT
NA	TRBJ2-6	NA	TRBV19	CASSWDNSGANVLTF	TGTGCCAGTTCATGGGACAACTCTGGGGCCAACGTCCTGACTTTC
NA	TRBJ2-2	NA	TRBV5-8	CASSLRVTNTGELFF	TGTGCCAGCAGCTTGCGGGTTACTAACACCGGGGAGCTGTTTTTT
NA	TRBJ1-5	NA	TRBV2	CASSDSATISPQHF	TGTGCCAGCAGTGATTCGGCCACAATCTCGCCCCAGCATTTT
NA	TRBJ1-1	NA	TRBV10-3	CASSWSQSKNTEAFF	TGTGCCAGCAGTTGGAGCCAGTCGAAGAACACTGAAGCTTTCTTT
NA	TRBJ2-2	NA	TRBV29-1	CSTTGSSTGELFF	TGCAGCACAACAGGGTCCAGCACCGGGGAGCTGTTTTTT
many	TRBJ2-7	TRBD1	TRBV5-1	CATSKGQGDDEQYF	TGCGCCACCTCGAAGGGGCAGGGGGACGACGAGCAGTACTTC
many	TRBJ1-2	NA	TRBV10-2	CASSEYGGNYGYTF	TGCGCCAGCAGTGAGTATGGGGGGAACTATGGCTACACCTTC
NA	TRBJ1-2	NA	TRBV2	CASFSGRMTYGYTF	TGTGCCAGCTTTTCGGGACGGATGACCTATGGCTACACCTTC
NA	TRBJ2-7	TRBD1	TRBV18	CASSPNRGYEQYF	TGTGCCAGCTCACCAAACAGGGGATACGAGCAGTACTTC
many	TRBJ2-7	NA	TRBV7-9	CASSLAPMVEQYF	TGTGCCAGCAGCTTAGCGCCTATGGTCGAGCAGTACTTC
NA	TRBJ1-5	NA	TRBV9	CASSVGGGVSQPQHF	TGTGCCAGCAGCGTAGGGGGGGGGGTAAGCCAGCCCCAGCATTTT
NA	TRBJ1-5	NA	TRBV9	CASGHQDSNQPQHF	TGCGCCAGCGGCCACCAAGATAGCAATCAGCCCCAGCATTTT
NA	TRBJ1-5	NA	TRBV7-9	CASRRDADSNQPQHF	TGTGCCAGCAGAAGGGACGCCGATAGCAATCAGCCCCAGCATTTT
many	TRBJ2-5	NA	TRBV7-8	CASSPGHSVKTQYF	TGTGCCAGCAGCCCCGGCCACTCGGTCAAGACCCAGTACTTC